Below are 20 T cell receptor beta chains sequenced from a single sample in a study of CD8 T cells in Susac syndrome. Random hexamers served to reverse transcribe roughly 0.5 to 1 ug RNA. TCRdb re-called the immunoSEQ multiplex PCR reads through MiXCR, storing one row per CDR3 protein. Here the sample spans 210,000 or so distinct CDR3 sequences, about 94% being singletons. Source material: CD4+ T cells from PBMCs. These receptors originate from a human donor with Susac syndrome.

The chain employs TRBV29-1 and TRBJ1-1; possible D gene TRBD1, 6 bases. Germline CDR1 SQVTM, CDR2 ANQGSEA. The CDR3 has 13 residues. V lost 4 bases and J lost 5, with 14 bases in between. Here the CDR3 DNA reads TGCAGCGTTGCTAAAGGGGGAGGAACTGAAGCTTTCTTT. This gives the protein CSVAKGGGTEAFF.

The chain recombines TRBV9 with TRBJ1-5; unclear D gene. CDR3 size: 14 residues. CDR1 and CDR2 (germline): SGDLS, YYNGEE. The V and J ends lost 4 bases and 2 bases respectively, with 10 bases between them. The CDR3 coding sequence is TGTGCCAGCAGCCCAGACGGGGGCAATCAGCCCCAGCATTTT. Its translation is CASSPDGGNQPQHF.

The table lists this clonotype with a few counts. The chain joins TRBV4-3 to TRBJ2-7, with 7 bases lining up with TRBD1. The CDR3 sequence is 15 residues long. Germline-derived CDR1 and CDR2 are LGHNA and YSLEER. V gave up 2 bases and J gave up 4 bases; unmatched junction bases: 8. CDR3 region: CASSQLTGAGYEQYF. CDR3 bases: TGCGCCAGCAGCCAACTCACAGGGGCAGGTTACGAGCAGTACTTC.

The chain is built from TRBV20-1 and TRBJ2-5; TRBD2 is a possible D gene (5 bases). This CDR3 has 13 residues. CDR1 and CDR2 from the germline V gene are DFQATT and SNEGSKA (reference sequence). Trimming cost V 2 bases and J 4 bases, with 11 bases left between them. The CDR3 DNA follows: TGCAGTGCTAGAAGTTGGGAGAGAGAGACCCAGTACTTC. As protein: CSARSWERETQYF.

CDR3 sequence: CACQGASIQYF. CDR3 nucleotides: TGTGCCTGCCAGGGGGCAAGCATTCAGTACTTC. The V and J genes are TRBV6-1 and TRBJ2-4; 8 nucleotides match TRBD1. This CDR3 has 11 amino acids. The trim removed 11 bases at V and 9 bases at J, leaving 6 bases unmatched. Germline V gene sequence: CDR1 MNHNS, CDR2 SASEGT.

The V gene is TRBV30, the J gene TRBJ1-4, with 7 bases fitting TRBD1. CDR3 length: 16 residues. Germline lookup yields CDR1 GTSNPN and CDR2 SVGIG (reference sequence). Unmatched junction bases numbered 6, after V lost 2 bases and J lost 0 bases. CDR3 amino acids: CAWSPTGSATNEKLFF. The CDR3 DNA follows: TGTGCCTGGAGTCCGACAGGGTCCGCAACTAATGAAAAACTGTTTTTT.

This sequence joins TRBV7-6 and TRBJ1-5; the D is unclear. This CDR3 region has 12 residues. Germline V lookup: CDR1 SGHVS, CDR2 FNYEAQ. V lost 6 bases and J 7 bases, leaving 10 bases between the germline ends. The CDR3 DNA reads as TGTGCCAGCAGAGGGATTGAGCAGCCCCAGCATTTT. Translating gives CASRGIEQPQHF.

The chain couples TRBV6-4 to TRBJ2-7, with 9 bases aligning to TRBD1. Trimming took 4 bases from V and 2 from J; bases not matched to a gene: 6. The germline V gene has CDR1 MRHNA and CDR2 SNTAGT. CDR3 size: 15 residues. This CDR3 reads CASSAGTGSAYEQYF. The CDR3 nucleotides read TGTGCCAGCAGTGCCGGGACAGGGTCAGCCTACGAGCAGTACTTC.

J is TRBJ2-2 and V is TRBV29-1, with D possibly matching TRBD2 (5 bases). Looked up from germline, CDR1 is SQVTM and CDR2 is ANQGSEA. The CDR3 is made up of 14 amino acids. With 6 bases removed from V and 4 bases from J, the gap between germline ends came to 15 bases. In DNA, the CDR3 is TGCAGCGTAACTCGAGGGCCGGCCACCGGGGAGCTGTTTTTT. It codes for CSVTRGPATGELFF.

The V call is TRBV14, the J call TRBJ1-4; tentatively, D is TRBD1 (5 bases). The CDR3 consists of 14 residues. The germline V gene has CDR1 SGHDN and CDR2 FVKESK. V lost 2 bases and J lost 7, with 11 bases in between. The CDR3 loop reads CASSQQGRGEKLFF. In nucleotides, the CDR3 is TGTGCCAGCAGCCAACAGGGCCGGGGTGAAAAACTGTTTTTT. Using reference TRBV14 and TRBJ1-4 for the parts outside the CDR3, the full variable domain is EAGVTQFPSHSVIEKGQTVTLRCDPISGHDNLYWYRRVMGKEIKFLLHFVKESKQDESGMPNNRFLAERTGGTYSTLKVQPAELEDSGVYFCASSQQGRGEKLFFGSGTQLSVL.

CDR3 region: CAISPGQGPYGYTF. For the CDR3, the DNA is TGTGCCATCAGCCCGGGACAGGGTCCCTATGGCTACACCTTC. The chain carries TRBV10-3 and TRBJ1-2; 9 bases fit TRBD1. Germline assignment: CDR1 ENHRY and CDR2 SYGVKD. J gave up 4 bases and V 6 bases, and 6 bases lay outside the gene matches. This CDR3 region has 14 residues.

The chain is built from TRBV30 and TRBJ1-2; maybe TRBD1 (6 bases). From germline, CDR1 is GTSNPN and CDR2 SVGIG (reference sequence). The V end was cut by 4 bases, the J end by 5 bases, with 14 bases between. There are 13 residues in the CDR3. The DNA for the CDR3 is TGTGCCTGGAATGAACAGGGAGGATATGGCTACACCTTC. Protein sequence: CAWNEQGGYGYTF.

This clonotype was counted a single time. In DNA, the CDR3 is TGTGCCAGCAGCCAAGGTTTTGCGAACACCGGGGAGCTGTTTTTT. Its protein product is CASSQGFANTGELFF. This rearrangement joins TRBV3-1 to TRBJ2-2; D is unresolved. Between the trimmed V and J ends, which lost 1 base and 0 bases, there was a span of 6 bases. CDR1 LGHDT and CDR2 YNNKEL come from the germline V gene (reference sequence). CDR3 length equals 15 residues.

The chain carries TRBV27 and TRBJ2-2; D unclear. The CDR3 covers 12 residues. The germline gives CDR1 MNHEY, CDR2 SMNVEV (reference sequence). V shed 5 bases and J shed 3 bases, with 4 bases lying between them. This chain's CDR3 is CASSTDTGELFF. The CDR3 DNA reads as TGTGCCAGCAGTACCGACACCGGGGAGCTGTTTTTT.

The chain carries TRBV29-1 and TRBJ1-1; tentative D call: TRBD1 (5 bases). The V gene lost 6 bases and the J gene lost 6 bases, with 17 bases spanning the gap. CDR1 SQVTM and CDR2 ANQGSEA come from the germline V gene. CDR3 length: 13 amino acids. In DNA, the CDR3 is TGCAGCGTCCGGGGACGGACGGACTCTGAAGCTTTCTTT. Translated: CSVRGRTDSEAFF. The full variable domain, with the rest looked up from reference TRBV29-1 and TRBJ1-1, is SAVISQKPSRDICQRGTSLTIQCQVDSQVTMMFWYRQQPGQSLTLIATANQGSEATYESGFVIDKFPISRPNLTFSTLTVSNMSPEDSSIYLCSVRGRTDSEAFFGQGTRLTVV.

V and J are TRBV3-1 and TRBJ2-3; the match to TRBD2 covers 7 bases. The CDR3 contains 16 residues. The V and J ends lost 1 base and 4 bases, in that order; junction bases with no gene match: 8. Germline V gene sequence: CDR1 LGHDT, CDR2 YNNKEL (reference sequence). For the CDR3, the DNA is TGTGCCAGCAGCCAAGGTCTCCCGGGACTATCAGATACGCAGTATTTT. Translated: CASSQGLPGLSDTQYF.

The chain combines TRBV12-3 or TRBV12-4 with TRBJ2-3, with D hard to call. The length of the CDR3 is 15 residues. V lost 5 bases and J 2 bases, leaving 14 bases between the germline ends. The CDR3 DNA follows: TGTGCCAGCAGTCCCAACGTTGGGGTCACAGATACGCAGTATTTT. Residues: CASSPNVGVTDTQYF.

The V gene is TRBV9, the J gene TRBJ1-1; D may be TRBD1 (6 bases). Germline V CDR1 and CDR2: SGDLS, YYNGEE. This CDR3 is 16 amino acids long. V dropped 0 bases and J dropped 1 base, with 13 bases sitting between them. In DNA, the CDR3 is TGTGCCAGCAGCGTAGGAGGTGGGGGCGGGAACACTGAAGCTTTCTTT. Amino acid sequence: CASSVGGGGGNTEAFF.

This chain uses TRBV5-1 with TRBJ1-6; 9 nucleotides align to TRBD1. V trimming: 4 bases; J trimming: 7 bases; junction bases outside the gene matches: 12. The CDR3 runs 17 residues. Germline loops: CDR1 SGHRS, CDR2 YFSETQ. This chain's CDR3 is CASSPLLDRGNNSPLHF. The CDR3 DNA reads as TGCGCCAGCAGCCCCCTGCTGGACAGGGGAAACAATTCACCCCTCCACTTT.

The V gene is TRBV4-1, the J gene TRBJ1-6; 12 bases match TRBD1. Germline CDR1 is MGHRA and CDR2 is YSYEKL. The length of the CDR3 is 18 residues. Trimming cost V 2 bases and J 8 bases; bases outside gene matches: 10. In DNA, the CDR3 is TGCGCCAGCAGCCAAACATCCGGGACAGGGGGCCGCTATTCACCCCTCCACTTT. It yields the protein CASSQTSGTGGRYSPLHF.